Each of the 29 T cell receptor beta chains below was sequenced from the same sample in a study of radiotherapy plus CTLA-4 blockade in lung cancer. Profiling relied on immunoSEQ multiplex PCR, and the TCRdb table lists in-frame clones only, not all of them. The sample lists around 44,000 clones, 80% to 90% seen once, with around 17% in the top ten. This sample comprised peripheral blood, obtained from a patient treated with radiotherapy plus ipilimumab. These receptors were taken from a human donor with non-small cell lung cancer that progressed on radiotherapy plus ipilimumab. Some clones in this sample may be carry-over from other donors' samples.

V usage is TRBV13 and J usage is TRBJ1-4; D uncertain. The germline gives CDR1 PRHDT, CDR2 FYEKMQ (reference sequence). V lost 5 bases to trimming and J lost 8 bases, with 21 bases between them. The CDR3 is 16 amino acids. The CDR3 region is CASSPSRMMRGEKLFF. The DNA for the CDR3 is TGTGCCAGCAGCCCTAGTAGGATGATGAGAGGCGAAAAACTGTTTTTT.

The chain carries TRBV7-9 and TRBJ1-2; D is unresolved. Per germline, CDR1 SEHNR and CDR2 FQNEAQ (reference sequence). Trimming cost V 3 bases and J 8 bases, with 13 bases left between them. The CDR3 sequence is 13 residues long. The CDR3 coding sequence is TGTGCCAGCAGCTTCAAGGATTCGGGAGGCTACACCTTC. Its protein is CASSFKDSGGYTF. The variable domain in full, with the rest retrieved from reference TRBV7-9 and TRBJ1-2, is DTGVSQNPRHKITKRGQNVTFRCDPISEHNRLYWYRQTLGQGPEFLTYFQNEAQLEKSRLLSDRFSAERPKGSFSTLEIQRTEQGDSAMYLCASSFKDSGGYTFGSGTRLTVV.

Within the sample, this clone is medium-sized (0.01 to 0.1%). The chain couples TRBV6-6 to TRBJ2-3; D call uncertain. The CDR3 runs to 11 residues. Trimming took 7 bases from V and 6 from J, leaving 8 bases between them. Germline V gives CDR1 MNHNY, CDR2 SVGAGI (reference sequence). In DNA form, the CDR3 reads TGTGCCAGCATGGCCGGGGATACGCAGTATTTT. Its protein is CASMAGDTQYF.

This chain links TRBV21-1 with TRBJ2-7; TRBD2 was called by the table and not checked on the DNA. TRBV21-1 is recorded as a pseudogene. The CDR3 spans 18 residues. CDR3 sequence: CASSKPRGPSPLLHEQYF. CDR3 nucleotide sequence: TGTGCCAGCAGCAAACCCCGAGGGCCAAGCCCTCTACTCCACGAGCAGTACTTC.

This chain joins TRBV13 and TRBJ2-3, with a weak D call TRBD2 (5 bases). V gave up 5 bases and J gave up 6 bases, with 15 bases separating them. Germline assignment: CDR1 PRHDT and CDR2 FYEKMQ (reference sequence). CDR3 length: 14 amino acids. CDR3 nucleotides: TGTGCCAGCAGCACATCCCTGGGAGTGGATACGCAGTATTTT. Its translation: CASSTSLGVDTQYF.

The CDR3 is CASSLKEGNTGELFF. CDR3 DNA: TGTGCCAGCAGTTTAAAGGAGGGAAACACCGGGGAGCTGTTTTTT. This sequence joins TRBV27 and TRBJ2-2, with D possibly matching TRBD2 (6 bases). V lost 2 bases and J lost 2, with 9 bases in between. Germline CDR1 MNHEY, CDR2 SMNVEV (reference sequence). This CDR3 is built from 15 residues.

V and J are TRBV28 and TRBJ2-7; D is perhaps TRBD2 (7 bases). V lost 3 bases, J lost 5 bases, and 20 bases lay in between. In germline, CDR1 is MDHEN, CDR2 SYDVKM. The length of the CDR3 is 16 residues. CDR3: CASSFRLPRGAHEQYF. The CDR3 DNA reads TGTGCCAGCAGTTTCAGGCTCCCTCGGGGGGCCCACGAGCAGTACTTC. Drawing the rest from reference TRBV28 and TRBJ2-7, the complete variable domain is DVKVTQSSRYLVKRTGEKVFLECVQDMDHENMFWYRQDPGLGLRLIYFSYDVKMKEKGDIPEGYSVSREKKERFSLILESASTNQTSMYLCASSFRLPRGAHEQYFGPGTRLTVT.

The rearrangement joins TRBV11-2 to TRBJ1-1, with D uncertain. Germline values: CDR1 SGHAT, CDR2 FQNNGV. V dropped 1 base and J dropped 1 base, with 4 bases sitting between them. This CDR3 region has 13 residues. DNA for the CDR3: TGTGCCAGCAGCTTAGTCGGGAACACTGAAGCTTTCTTT. Encoded protein: CASSLVGNTEAFF.

This chain connects TRBV5-4 to TRBJ2-1; 9 bases map to TRBD1. CDR1 and CDR2 from the germline V gene are SGHNT and YYREEE (reference sequence). The length of the CDR3 is 15 residues. Unmatched junction bases numbered 0, after V lost 0 bases and J lost 2 bases. The CDR3 nucleotides read TGTGCCAGCAGCTTGGGACAGGGGGCCTACAATGAGCAGTTCTTC. Translated: CASSLGQGAYNEQFF.

This clone was recorded once. The gene calls are TRBV25-1 and TRBJ1-1; 7 nucleotides match TRBD1. CDR1 and CDR2 (germline): MGHDK, SYGVNS. The CDR3 loop spans 14 amino acids. Trimming removed 4 bases from V and 1 base from J; junction bases left unmatched: 3. DNA for the CDR3: TGTGCCAGCAGTGGTCAGGGGGAGAACACTGAAGCTTTCTTT. The encoded protein is CASSGQGENTEAFF.

In this sample, this clone turned up once. V is TRBV19 and J is TRBJ1-1; 7 bases map to TRBD1. V was clipped by 6 bases and J by 3 bases; unmatched bases: 10. CDR1 and CDR2 from the germline V gene are LNHDA and SQIVND (reference sequence). The CDR3 extends over 15 amino acids. CDR3 amino acids: CASRERDSRYTEAFF. In DNA form, the CDR3 reads TGTGCCAGTAGGGAACGGGACAGCCGATACACTGAAGCTTTCTTT.

This chain joins TRBV7-9 and TRBJ1-3, with D perhaps matching TRBD1 (5 bases). CDR3 length: 16 amino acids. Per germline, CDR1 SEHNR and CDR2 FQNEAQ (reference sequence). Trimming shortened V by 0 bases and J by 2 bases, and 11 bases separated the two germline ends. The CDR3 region has the DNA TGTGCCAGCAGCTTAGCCCCACCAGGGACTGGAAACACCATATATTTT. Its protein is CASSLAPPGTGNTIYF.

This rearrangement joins TRBV9 to TRBJ2-1; 11 nucleotides agree with TRBD2. J was trimmed by 4 bases and V by 3 bases; bases with no gene match: 3. The CDR3 runs to 15 residues. Per the germline V gene, CDR1 is SGDLS and CDR2 is YYNGEE. CDR3 DNA: TGTGCCAGCAGCGGTGGGACTAGCGGTTACAATGAGCAGTTCTTC. Amino acid sequence: CASSGGTSGYNEQFF.

The rearrangement uses TRBV30 and TRBJ2-5; D may be TRBD2 (5 bases). Germline lookup yields CDR1 GTSNPN and CDR2 SVGIG (reference sequence). The CDR3 spans 15 residues. Trimming stripped 4 bases from V and 1 base from J, with 16 bases between. CDR3 loop: CAWTPDWAGQETQYF. The CDR3 DNA sequence: TGTGCCTGGACCCCCGACTGGGCGGGCCAAGAGACCCAGTACTTC.

The V call is TRBV7-9, the J call TRBJ1-2, with D hard to call. CDR3 length equals 14 residues. V was pared by 1 base and J by 8 bases, with 14 bases between. The V gene's germline CDR1 is SEHNR and CDR2 FQNEAQ (reference sequence). This chain's CDR3 is CASSLGRAGSGYTF. The CDR3 coding sequence is TGTGCCAGCAGCTTAGGGCGCGCGGGTTCCGGCTACACCTTC.

This chain joins TRBV5-1 and TRBJ2-3; D possibly corresponds to TRBD1 (7 bases). The CDR3 extends over 15 amino acids. The germline CDR1 and CDR2 sequences are SGHRS and YFSETQ. V was cut by 5 bases and J by 2 bases, with 15 bases left in between. The CDR3 coding sequence is TGCGCCAGCAGGGAGGGGGCGCGGGCCACAGATACGCAGTATTTT. Its protein product is CASREGARATDTQYF.

The genes are TRBV18 and TRBJ1-1, with a tentative D call TRBD1 (5 bases). The CDR3 runs to 13 residues. V was pared by 8 bases and J by 3 bases, with 13 bases between. Germline CDR1 and CDR2: KGHSH and LQKENI. DNA for the CDR3: TGTGCCAGCACAACGGGGGGGTACACTGAAGCTTTCTTT. This codes for CASTTGGYTEAFF.

The chain employs TRBV11-3 and TRBJ2-1; D call uncertain. The CDR3 loop spans 13 amino acids. Trimming took off 1 base at V and 6 bases at J, with 7 bases between the two ends. The germline V gene has CDR1 SGHNT and CDR2 YENEEA. CDR3 nucleotide sequence: TGTGCCAGCAGCTTAGGGTTAGCCAATGAGCAGTTCTTC. It specifies CASSLGLANEQFF.

J is TRBJ2-1 and V is TRBV5-5, with D perhaps TRBD1 (6 bases). CDR3 length: 16 residues. The ends were cut back, 4 bases at V and 3 bases at J, with 17 bases in the middle. CDR1 is SGHKS, CDR2 YYEKEE, per germline (reference sequence). The CDR3 DNA sequence: TGTGCCAGCAGCGTGCAACAGGGCCTCCTCTACAATGAGCAGTTCTTC. Its translation: CASSVQQGLLYNEQFF.

The chain joins TRBV4-2 to TRBJ2-7, with TRBD2 identical over 11 bases. CDR1 LGHNA and CDR2 YNFKEQ come from the germline V gene. The CDR3 length is 15 residues. V gave up 3 bases and J gave up 3 bases; unmatched junction bases: 4. This CDR3 is CASSQGLAEIYEQYF. In DNA, the CDR3 is TGTGCCAGCAGCCAGGGACTAGCGGAAATCTACGAGCAGTACTTC.

This chain joins TRBV6-1 and TRBJ1-1; TRBD1 agrees at 8 bases. V shed 6 bases, J shed 4 bases, and the junction held 7 bases outside the gene matches. Germline V lookup: CDR1 MNHNS, CDR2 SASEGT. This CDR3 is built from 14 residues. The DNA of the CDR3 is TGTGCCAGCAGCGGACAGGGAGTCGGCACTGAAGCTTTCTTT. Translated, it gives CASSGQGVGTEAFF.

The chain recombines TRBV13 with TRBJ1-3; maybe TRBD1 (6 bases). The CDR3 sequence is 14 residues long. V lost 4 bases and J 4 bases, leaving 11 bases between the germline ends. Germline loops: CDR1 PRHDT, CDR2 FYEKMQ (reference sequence). The CDR3, as DNA: TGTGCCAGCAGCTACACAGGGACAGGAAACACCATATATTTT. It codes for CASSYTGTGNTIYF.

V usage is TRBV2 and J usage is TRBJ2-5; 8 positions agree with TRBD1. The V segment lost 7 bases and the J segment 2 bases; nucleotides outside the gene matches: 12. Germline lookup yields CDR1 SNHLY and CDR2 FYNNEI. The CDR3 extends over 16 amino acids. In DNA, the CDR3 is TGTGCCAGCACCACACCAGGACAGGGAGTGCAAGAGACCCAGTACTTC. Residues: CASTTPGQGVQETQYF.

This clone has a single count. This chain uses TRBV25-1 with TRBJ2-7; possible D gene TRBD2, 6 bases. The CDR3 runs 15 residues. Trimming pared 4 bases from V and 0 bases from J, leaving 13 bases between. Germline loops: CDR1 MGHDK, CDR2 SYGVNS. The CDR3: CASSGSRGVSYEQYF. CDR3 DNA sequence: TGTGCCAGCAGTGGCTCGCGGGGTGTCTCCTACGAGCAGTACTTC.

The chain has TRBV27 and TRBJ1-2; 9 bases map to TRBD1. Per the germline V gene, CDR1 is MNHEY and CDR2 is SMNVEV (reference sequence). J lost 7 bases, V lost 2 bases, and 5 bases had no gene match. This CDR3 region has 14 residues. DNA for the CDR3: TGTGCCAGCAGTTTAGGACAGGGGTTCGGTGGCTACACCTTC. It encodes CASSLGQGFGGYTF.

This chain links TRBV19 with TRBJ1-5; 7 bases line up with TRBD1. Germline-derived CDR1 and CDR2 are LNHDA and SQIVND (reference sequence). CDR3 length: 15 residues. Losses at the gene ends were 7 bases for V and 3 bases for J; bases not matched to a gene: 9. The CDR3 DNA reads TGTGCCAGTACCTCGACAGGGAATAACAATCAGCCCCAGCATTTT. Its protein is CASTSTGNNNQPQHF.

V is TRBV4-1 and J is TRBJ1-2; unclear D gene. The CDR3 covers 11 residues. In germline, CDR1 is MGHRA, CDR2 YSYEKL. V was pared by 1 base and J by 10 bases, with 7 bases between. Here the CDR3 reads CASSQAQFYTF. CDR3 in DNA: TGCGCCAGCAGCCAAGCACAGTTCTACACCTTC.

The chain is built from TRBV27 and TRBJ2-5; tentatively, D is TRBD1 (5 bases). The length of the CDR3 is 14 residues. V gave up 4 bases and J gave up 5 bases, with 14 bases separating them. The germline V gene encodes CDR1 MNHEY and CDR2 SMNVEV (reference sequence). In DNA, the CDR3 is TGTGCCAGCAGTTCAACGCAGGGTAGGGAGACCCAGTACTTC. This translates into CASSSTQGRETQYF.

The chain joins TRBV19 to TRBJ2-7; a possible D gene is TRBD2 (6 bases). The CDR3 covers 15 residues. Trimming stripped 0 bases from V and 2 bases from J, with 11 bases between. From germline, CDR1 is LNHDA and CDR2 SQIVND (reference sequence). The CDR3 spells CASSIEAGPTYEQYF. CDR3 in DNA: TGTGCCAGTAGTATAGAGGCGGGACCGACCTACGAGCAGTACTTC.